This T cell receptor (beta chain) was documented in a study of identical twins. Study-level findings and limits: Alpha sequences that were out-of-frame and twin-shared showed an excess of low generation probability. Surplus twin overlap in beta out-of-frame sequences was less pronounced.

V was clipped by 0 bases and J by 0 bases, with 11 bases between them. The germline V gene has CDR1 MNHNY and CDR2 SVGAGI (reference sequence). CDR3 length equals 17 residues. This clonotype was picked up one time. Its antigen is currently unknown. Healthy Caucasians supplied all donations. TCRdb passed the 5' RACE reads through MiXCR, listing each CDR3 protein once. This sample carries around 1.7 million distinct CDR3 sequences, roughly a third of them seen once, and the ten largest clones take approximately 0.29%. The sequenced sample was cord blood. This chain uses TRBV6-6 with TRBJ1-4, with D unresolved. This receptor was identified in a newborn girl in good health. Here the CDR3 DNA reads TGTGCCAGCAGTTACTCAGCGAAAACCGCAACTAATGAAAAACTGTTTTTT. Amino acid sequence: CASSYSAKTATNEKLFF.